A single sample is the source of the 23 T cell receptor beta chains below, sequenced in a study of identical twins (dated by TCRdb to about 2016). Libraries were built with 5' RACE. TCRdb shows the sequencer as Illumina HiSeq 2000. TCRdb took the public reads, trimmed them with fastp at Q25, ran MiXCR for clone calling and kept in-frame beta chains. Duplicate CDR3 protein sequences are folded into a single record with the most common DNA and genes. The sample data list about 570,000 distinct CDR3 sequences, and more than 9% of these were observed just once. Of the sample, 2.5% to 3.5% falls within the top ten clones. This sample also belongs to another study, concerning yellow fever vaccine responses in identical twins.

The sample consisted of PBMCs. The receptors were gathered from a woman under 30 in good health.

The CDR3 coding sequence is TGTGCCAGCAGTTTCTTGGGGGACTCTGGGGCCAACGTCCTGACTTTC. It codes for CASSFLGDSGANVLTF. The V and J genes are TRBV28 and TRBJ2-6, with D perhaps being TRBD1 or TRBD2 (5 bases each). The CDR3 consists of 16 residues. The ends were cut back, 3 bases at V and 0 bases at J, with 9 bases in the middle. Looked up from germline, CDR1 is MDHEN and CDR2 is SYDVKM.

This clonotype was detected many times. This chain connects TRBV20-1 to TRBJ2-5, with D tentatively TRBD2 (7 bases). The CDR3 sequence is 14 residues long. CDR1 and CDR2 from the germline V gene are DFQATT and SNEGSKA (reference sequence). V dropped 2 bases and J dropped 5 bases, with 15 bases sitting between them. The CDR3 is CSARSPGGRETQYF. The CDR3 region has the DNA TGCAGTGCTAGATCCCCCGGGGGGCGGGAGACCCAGTACTTC.

In its sample, this clonotype was seen a few times. The chain is built from TRBV6-2 or TRBV6-3 and TRBJ2-7; the match to TRBD2 covers 9 bases. V lost 7 bases and J lost 3; bases outside the gene matches: 7. This CDR3 is built from 14 residues. CDR1 is MNHEY and CDR2 is SVGEGT in the germline V gene. CDR3 in DNA: TGTGCCAGCACCCATCAGCGGGAGGTCTACGAGCAGTACTTC. Residues: CASTHQREVYEQYF.

The rearrangement uses TRBV5-4 and TRBJ2-5; a weak D match, TRBD1 (5 bases). Trimming cost V 4 bases and J 3 bases, with 16 bases left between them. The CDR3 runs to 15 residues. The germline V gene has CDR1 SGHNT and CDR2 YYREEE (reference sequence). CDR3 sequence reads: CASSLNSGQEETQYF. The CDR3 DNA reads as TGTGCCAGCAGCCTCAACTCCGGACAAGAAGAGACCCAGTACTTC. Full variable domain (missing parts from reference TRBV5-4 and TRBJ2-5): ETGVTQSPTHLIKTRGQQVTLRCSSQSGHNTVSWYQQALGQGPQFIFQYYREEENGRGNFPPRFSGLQFPNYSSELNVNALELDDSALYLCASSLNSGQEETQYFGPGTRLLVL.

The chain recombines TRBV11-1 with TRBJ2-7; D is unresolved. Trimming cost V 2 bases and J 2 bases, with 10 bases left between them. The CDR3 is 14 amino acids. Germline-derived CDR1 and CDR2 are SGHAT and FQDESV (reference sequence). CDR3 bases: TGTGCCAGCAGCTTAAGAAGGGTACCCTACGAGCAGTACTTC. This sequence encodes CASSLRRVPYEQYF.

This clonotype was detected ten times or more. The chain is built from TRBV7-2 and TRBJ2-3; D ambiguous. CDR3 size: 14 residues. V dropped 5 bases and J dropped 0 bases, with 9 bases sitting between them. Per the germline V gene, CDR1 is SGHTA and CDR2 is FQGNSA. CDR3 in amino acids: CASSADVSTDTQYF. CDR3 nucleotides: TGTGCCAGCAGCGCGGACGTAAGCACAGATACGCAGTATTTT.

The rearrangement links TRBV27 to TRBJ2-5; D not certain. Germline V CDR1 and CDR2: MNHEY, SMNVEV (reference sequence). CDR3 length: 15 amino acids. Trimming took 3 bases from V and 5 from J, leaving 16 bases between them. This chain's CDR3 is CASSLLSGLPETQYF. CDR3 DNA sequence: TGTGCCAGCAGTTTGCTCTCCGGGCTCCCCGAGACCCAGTACTTC.

This clonotype was counted at least ten times. V gene TRBV7-9 combines with J gene TRBJ2-5; no firm D call. The V end lost 3 bases, the J end lost 4 bases, and 9 bases lay between the germline ends. The germline gives CDR1 SEHNR, CDR2 FQNEAQ (reference sequence). The length of the CDR3 is 13 residues. CDR3 in amino acids: CASSLASSETQYF. The CDR3, as DNA: TGTGCCAGCAGCTTGGCCAGCTCAGAGACCCAGTACTTC. The entire variable domain, with the rest obtained from reference TRBV7-9 and TRBJ2-5, is as follows: DTGVSQNPRHKITKRGQNVTFRCDPISEHNRLYWYRQTLGQGPEFLTYFQNEAQLEKSRLLSDRFSAERPKGSFSTLEIQRTEQGDSAMYLCASSLASSETQYFGPGTRLLVL.

This chain uses TRBV7-9 with TRBJ2-7, with D maybe TRBD1 (6 bases). V was cut by 3 bases and J by 5 bases, with 17 bases left in between. Germline V gene sequence: CDR1 SEHNR, CDR2 FQNEAQ (reference sequence). The CDR3 has 15 residues. CDR3 sequence reads: CASSLSTGSKHEQYF. As DNA, the CDR3 is TGTGCCAGCAGCTTGTCCACAGGGAGTAAGCACGAGCAGTACTTC. Based on the CDR3 plus reference TRBV7-9 and TRBJ2-7, the full variable domain is DTGVSQNPRHKITKRGQNVTFRCDPISEHNRLYWYRQTLGQGPEFLTYFQNEAQLEKSRLLSDRFSAERPKGSFSTLEIQRTEQGDSAMYLCASSLSTGSKHEQYFGPGTRLTVT.

This clonotype was picked up many times. J is TRBJ2-3 and V is TRBV29-1; the D gene is possibly TRBD1 (5 bases). Trimming left V 8 bases short and J 6 bases short, with 21 bases between. Germline values: CDR1 SQVTM, CDR2 ANQGSEA. This CDR3 has 14 residues. CDR3 DNA sequence: TGCAGCTTGGCGTTTGGGGCCATCGGGGATACGCAGTATTTT. It is translated as CSLAFGAIGDTQYF.

Many counts were recorded for this clonotype. The chain employs TRBV7-9 and TRBJ2-3; D unresolved. Per the germline V gene, CDR1 is SEHNR and CDR2 is FQNEAQ (reference sequence). V was clipped by 5 bases and J by 4 bases, with 13 bases between them. The CDR3 is 14 amino acids. For the CDR3, the DNA is TGTGCCAGCAGCCGTCGGACCGACCCAGATACGCAGTATTTT. Amino acid sequence: CASSRRTDPDTQYF.

This clonotype was found many times. V and J are TRBV21-1 and TRBJ1-5; TRBD1 is the table's D call, not checked against the DNA. TRBV21-1 is described as a pseudogene. This CDR3 is 18 amino acids long. CDR3: CAIQPLRDSVLWSQPQHF. For the CDR3, the DNA is TGTGCCATCCAACCCTTACGGGACAGTGTACTTTGGAGTCAGCCCCAGCATTTT.

Only a few counts were recorded for this clonotype. The chain couples TRBV6-4 to TRBJ1-5; a possible D gene is TRBD1 (6 bases). With 5 bases removed from V and 3 bases from J, the gap between germline ends came to 8 bases. The CDR3 consists of 13 residues. Per the germline V gene, CDR1 is MRHNA and CDR2 is SNTAGT. The CDR3 region has the DNA TGTGCCAGCAGTCAGGGGATCAATCAGCCCCAGCATTTT. Protein: CASSQGINQPQHF.

The chain joins TRBV12-3 or TRBV12-4 to TRBJ2-1, with D tentatively TRBD2 (6 bases). The V end was cut by 9 bases, the J end by 5 bases, with 20 bases between. The CDR3 runs to 15 residues. Here the CDR3 reads CASLQGTSLNNEQFF. The CDR3 DNA follows: TGTGCCAGTCTTCAGGGAACTAGCCTTAACAATGAGCAGTTCTTC.

This clonotype was picked up many times. V gene TRBV7-8 combines with J gene TRBJ2-6, with 8 nucleotides matching TRBD1. The length of the CDR3 is 19 residues. V was pared by 5 bases and J by 0 bases, with 12 bases of the junction left unmatched. Germline lookup yields CDR1 SGHVS and CDR2 FQNEAQ. CDR3 residues: CASSKRQGSLYSGANVLTF. The CDR3 nucleotides are TGTGCCAGCAGCAAACGACAGGGGAGCCTCTACTCTGGGGCCAACGTCCTGACTTTC. Using reference TRBV7-8 and TRBJ2-6 for the parts outside the CDR3, the full variable domain is GAGVSQSPRYKVAKRGQDVALRCDPISGHVSLFWYQQALGQGPEFLTYFQNEAQLDKSGLPSDRFFAERPEGSVSTLKIQRTQQEDSAVYLCASSKRQGSLYSGANVLTFGAGSRLTVL.

The chain uses TRBV20-1 and TRBJ2-3; TRBD2 matches at 8 bases. CDR1 is DFQATT, CDR2 SNEGSKA, per germline (reference sequence). The V gene end was trimmed by 2 bases and the J gene end by 4 bases; junction bases not matched to a gene: 11. The CDR3 has 16 amino acids. Here the CDR3 DNA reads TGCAGTGCTAGACCCTACCCGGGACTAGAGCCAGATACGCAGTATTTT. Translated: CSARPYPGLEPDTQYF.

The CDR3 loop is CASSFSSNPGSPLHF. Written as DNA, the CDR3 is TGTGCCAGCAGCTTTTCATCGAATCCAGGGTCACCCCTCCACTTT. V and J are TRBV7-2 and TRBJ1-6; maybe TRBD1 (5 bases). Germline-derived CDR1 and CDR2 are SGHTA and FQGNSA. Trimming stripped 3 bases from V and 10 bases from J, with 16 bases between. This CDR3 spans 15 amino acids. Looking up the rest from reference TRBV7-2 and TRBJ1-6 gives the full variable domain: GAGVSQSPSNKVTEKGKDVELRCDPISGHTALYWYRQSLGQGLEFLIYFQGNSAPDKSGLPSDRFSAERTGGSVSTLTIQRTQQEDSAVYLCASSFSSNPGSPLHFGNGTRLTVT.

The chain is built from TRBV29-1 and TRBJ1-1, with D perhaps matching TRBD1 (5 bases). Germline-derived CDR1 and CDR2 are SQVTM and ANQGSEA. The V and J ends lost 4 bases and 4 bases respectively, with 13 bases between them. The CDR3 sequence is 13 residues long. The CDR3 here is CSVVIGGGTEAFF. The CDR3 DNA sequence: TGCAGCGTTGTCATTGGGGGGGGCACTGAAGCTTTCTTT.

This clonotype was found a few times. The chain couples TRBV2 to TRBJ1-2; unclear D gene. Germline V gives CDR1 SNHLY, CDR2 FYNNEI. This CDR3 comprises 14 residues. Trimming removed 2 bases from V and 4 bases from J, with 11 bases in between. The CDR3 DNA follows: TGTGCCAGCAGTGAACAGGCGAACTCCTATGGCTACACCTTC. This codes for CASSEQANSYGYTF.

Only a few counts were recorded for this clonotype. The CDR3 here is CASSHGVLSGSTTDTQYF. The CDR3 DNA sequence: TGCGCCAGCAGCCATGGAGTTCTTAGCGGGAGTACCACAGATACGCAGTATTTT. The J gene is TRBJ2-3, the V gene TRBV4-1, with 9 bases that match TRBD2. Trimming cost V 3 bases and J 2 bases; bases outside gene matches: 12. CDR1 MGHRA and CDR2 YSYEKL come from the germline V gene. The CDR3 covers 18 residues.

The chain joins TRBV28 to TRBJ1-2; maybe TRBD1 (5 bases). CDR3 length: 15 residues. Trimming pared 2 bases from V and 5 bases from J, leaving 15 bases between. Germline V CDR1 and CDR2: MDHEN, SYDVKM. CDR3 nucleotide sequence: TGTGCCAGCAGTTTAATTGCAGGGTCTTCTTATGGCTACACCTTC. It yields the protein CASSLIAGSSYGYTF.

The gene calls are TRBV6-1 and TRBJ1-2; maybe TRBD1 (6 bases). The CDR3 extends over 11 amino acids. In germline, CDR1 is MNHNS, CDR2 SASEGT. The V end lost 4 bases, the J end lost 8 bases, and 8 bases lay between the germline ends. The CDR3: CASSGRGGYTF. As DNA, the CDR3 is TGTGCCAGCAGTGGCAGGGGCGGCTACACCTTC.

This chain links TRBV7-2 with TRBJ2-1; 10 nucleotides match TRBD2. The CDR3 has 17 amino acids. V lost 3 bases, J lost 3 bases, and 8 bases stayed unmatched. From germline, CDR1 is SGHTA and CDR2 FQGNSA. DNA of the CDR3: TGTGCCAGCAGCTTTGGTAGCGGGAGGTATGACTACAATGAGCAGTTCTTC. Protein sequence: CASSFGSGRYDYNEQFF.